Below, 9 T cell receptor beta chains from the same sample are listed, as sequenced in a study of T cell changes during pregnancy in multiple sclerosis. Sequencing was performed with immunoSEQ multiplex PCR; in TCRdb, only in-frame clones are kept and a portion is missing. The table lists about 43,000 clones, approximately 90% of them singletons. The sequencing input was PBMCs (not recorded whether the cells were cultured). The receptors stem from a female donor with multiple sclerosis, enrolled in a pregnancy study.

J is TRBJ1-1 and V is TRBV27; a possible D gene is TRBD1 (6 bases). Per germline, CDR1 MNHEY and CDR2 SMNVEV (reference sequence). CDR3 length: 15 residues. Trimming took 6 bases from V and 3 from J, leaving 17 bases between them. The CDR3 DNA sequence: TGTGCCAGCAGCTCCCACAGGGATGGGGACACTGAAGCTTTCTTT. Amino acids: CASSSHRDGDTEAFF.

The chain has TRBV5-6 and TRBJ1-2; 8 nucleotides match TRBD1. The CDR3 covers 14 residues. Trimming cost V 4 bases and J 7 bases; bases outside gene matches: 9. Germline V gene lookup returns CDR1 SGHDT and CDR2 YYEEEE. Here the CDR3 DNA reads TGTGCCAGCAGCCTCCCGACAGGGGCGGGTGGCTACACCTTC. Amino acid sequence: CASSLPTGAGGYTF.

The J gene is TRBJ2-1, the V gene TRBV6-5; D is unclear. V lost 2 bases and J lost 7, with 12 bases in between. This CDR3 is built from 14 residues. Germline V gives CDR1 MNHEY, CDR2 SVGAGI. In DNA form, the CDR3 reads TGTGCCAGCAGTTACCTGATTACCCTGAATGAGCAGTTCTTC. Its protein product is CASSYLITLNEQFF.

The chain links TRBV19 to TRBJ2-1; tentative D call: TRBD2 (5 bases). V was cut by 1 base and J by 3 bases, with 13 bases left in between. This CDR3 contains 16 residues. The germline V gene has CDR1 LNHDA and CDR2 SQIVND (reference sequence). The CDR3 here is CASSIVEGRFYNEQFF. DNA for the CDR3: TGTGCCAGTAGTATAGTAGAGGGAAGGTTCTACAATGAGCAGTTCTTC.

The chain links TRBV6-6 to TRBJ2-7; D remains unclear. Trimming pared 3 bases from V and 6 bases from J, leaving 6 bases between. From germline, CDR1 is MNHNY and CDR2 SVGAGI (reference sequence). The CDR3 runs 11 residues. In DNA, the CDR3 is TGTGCCAGCAGTTATACCGGCGAGCAGTACTTC. This sequence encodes CASSYTGEQYF.

This clone was observed a handful of times. The chain joins TRBV4-1 to TRBJ2-5, with D perhaps matching TRBD2 (5 bases). This CDR3 spans 14 amino acids. The V end lost 1 base, the J end lost 2 bases, and 8 bases lay between the germline ends. Germline V CDR1 and CDR2: MGHRA, YSYEKL. The CDR3 loop reads CASSQAGTQETQYF. The CDR3 bases are TGCGCCAGCAGCCAAGCGGGAACACAAGAGACCCAGTACTTC.

The chain combines TRBV7-9 with TRBJ1-3, with D possibly TRBD1 on 5 matching bases. The CDR3 runs 16 residues. V was cut by 5 bases and J by 0 bases, with 14 bases left in between. Germline V CDR1 and CDR2: SEHNR, FQNEAQ (reference sequence). CDR3 coding DNA: TGTGCCAGCAGCCTTACTCGGGGACCCTCTGGAAACACCATATATTTT. This encodes CASSLTRGPSGNTIYF. The whole variable domain, filled in from reference TRBV7-9 and TRBJ1-3, reads DTGVSQNPRHKITKRGQNVTFRCDPISEHNRLYWYRQTLGQGPEFLTYFQNEAQLEKSRLLSDRFSAERPKGSFSTLEIQRTEQGDSAMYLCASSLTRGPSGNTIYFGEGSWLTVV.

This chain uses TRBV6-6 with TRBJ1-1; no definite D call. This CDR3 spans 13 amino acids. V was trimmed by 7 bases and J by 3 bases, leaving 12 bases between them. Germline V CDR1 and CDR2: MNHNY, SVGAGI (reference sequence). The CDR3 loop is CASTYGRYTEAFF. As DNA, the CDR3 is TGTGCCAGCACCTACGGACGGTACACTGAAGCTTTCTTT.

This clone showed up just a few times. This chain joins TRBV4-2 and TRBJ2-3; TRBD2 aligns across 10 bases. V lost 3 bases, J lost 2 bases, and 8 bases stayed unmatched. Looked up from germline, CDR1 is LGHNA and CDR2 is YNFKEQ. This CDR3 comprises 17 residues. CDR3 bases: TGTGCCAGCAGCCAGGCGGTGCTAGCGGGGGTCACAGATACGCAGTATTTT. This translates into CASSQAVLAGVTDTQYF.